These 8 T cell receptor beta chains share one sample of origin, sequenced in a study of blood T cell repertoires in COVID-19 (dated by TCRdb to about 2020). Preparation of the library involved the immunoSEQ multiplex PCR assay. Drawn from immuneACCESS, this table holds only the in-frame rearrangements with V and J called that TCRdb kept. Clones are partly lost; checked studies trace under half to an unresolved V gene and leave the rest unexplained. The sample table lists 150,000 or so clones, around 78% of them with a count of one. The ten largest clones capture around 1.5% of the sample. Sequencing was carried out using peripheral blood. The receptor source for this set is an elderly man with acute or convalescent COVID-19.

J is TRBJ1-1 and V is TRBV7-3, with D maybe TRBD1 (5 bases). Germline V CDR1 and CDR2: SGHTA, FQGTGA. V lost 5 bases, J lost 4 bases, and 11 bases lay in between. The CDR3 spans 13 residues. CDR3 protein: CASSLGGPTEAFF. The CDR3, as DNA: TGTGCCAGCAGCCTCGGGGGTCCCACTGAAGCTTTCTTT.

This clone has a handful of counts. The CDR3 DNA is TGTGCCAGTACTCCAAGGGGCCGCCGGAGATCTGGAAACACCATATATTTT. Translating it yields CASTPRGRRRSGNTIYF. The rearrangement links TRBV19 to TRBJ1-3, with D maybe TRBD1 (5 bases). V lost 7 bases and J lost 1, with 20 bases in between. The CDR3 consists of 17 residues. Germline CDR1 LNHDA, CDR2 SQIVND (reference sequence).

This chain links TRBV7-2 with TRBJ2-5; 8 bases match TRBD2. CDR1 and CDR2 (germline): SGHTA, FQGNSA. V was pared by 5 bases and J by 0 bases, with 14 bases of the junction left unmatched. The CDR3 is made up of 18 amino acids. The CDR3 reads CASSPPGALAGYQETQYF. The CDR3 region has the DNA TGTGCCAGCAGCCCCCCCGGCGCGTTAGCGGGGTACCAAGAGACCCAGTACTTC.

The rearrangement joins TRBV19 to TRBJ2-5, with 7 bases lining up with TRBD1. Trimming cost V 3 bases and J 5 bases; bases outside gene matches: 15. Germline CDR1 LNHDA, CDR2 SQIVND (reference sequence). There are 17 residues in the CDR3. Here the CDR3 DNA reads TGTGCCAGTAGTATGCGTCGTGAAGGGGGCGTTCGGGAGACCCAGTACTTC. Translated: CASSMRREGGVRETQYF.

The rearrangement joins TRBV3-1 (or the pseudogene TRBV3-2) to TRBJ1-2; no definite D call. V lost 0 bases and J 0 bases, leaving 8 bases between the germline ends. The CDR3 runs to 15 residues. Germline CDR1 reads LGHDT; CDR2 reads YNNKEL (reference sequence). DNA for the CDR3: TGTGCCAGCAGCCAAGAGGCCCTAGCTAACTATGGCTACACCTTC. Translation gives CASSQEALANYGYTF.

The rearrangement uses TRBV6-2 or TRBV6-3 and TRBJ1-5; D is unresolved. The V end lost 4 bases, the J end lost 12 bases, and 13 bases lay between the germline ends. Germline-derived CDR1 and CDR2 are MNHEY and SVGEGT. CDR3 size: 12 residues. CDR3 sequence reads: CASSSQAANQHF. CDR3 nucleotide sequence: TGTGCCAGCAGTTCTCAAGCGGCGAACCAGCATTTT.

The V gene is TRBV7-7, the J gene TRBJ2-5; 7 nucleotides align to TRBD2. The CDR3 has 13 residues. V lost 8 bases, J lost 4 bases, and 7 bases stayed unmatched. Germline-derived CDR1 and CDR2 are SSHAT and FNYEAQ (reference sequence). CDR3 residues: CASGPPGGETQYF. CDR3 coding DNA: TGTGCCAGCGGACCACCGGGGGGAGAGACCCAGTACTTC.

This clone was seen just once. The J gene is TRBJ2-1, the V gene TRBV5-1; TRBD1 aligns across 8 bases. The CDR3 consists of 16 residues. Germline V lookup: CDR1 SGHRS, CDR2 YFSETQ. Trimming removed 4 bases from V and 3 bases from J; junction bases left unmatched: 9. CDR3 sequence reads: CASSQDRDRLYNEQFF. CDR3 bases: TGCGCCAGCAGCCAGGACCGGGACAGGCTCTACAATGAGCAGTTCTTC.